These 27 T cell receptor beta chains were sequenced from one sample in a study of shared clonotypes between healthy human individuals. Assay: immunoSEQ multiplex PCR; the TCRdb copy retains only in-frame clones and omits some. In the table there are some 2.3 million clones, over 90% of which are singletons. Sequencing used naive CD4+ T cells from PBMCs. Subset of the sample: CD45RA+ positively selected. The receptors here all came from a man aged 18 to 30 in good health. Some clones in this sample may be carry-over from other donors' samples.

The chain joins TRBV5-4 to TRBJ2-5, with 10 bases matching TRBD2. CDR1 and CDR2 from the germline V gene are SGHNT and YYREEE (reference sequence). The CDR3 covers 18 residues. V shed 4 bases and J 1 base; nucleotides not matched to a gene: 13. CDR3 nucleotides: TGTGCCAGCAGCCCGCTGGGGTCGAGCGGGAGGGCCCAAGAGACCCAGTACTTC. Translation: CASSPLGSSGRAQETQYF.

Here the CDR3 reads CASSLRKGGTYNEQFF. The CDR3 nucleotides are TGTGCCAGCAGTCTAAGAAAGGGCGGGACTTACAATGAGCAGTTCTTC. The V and J genes are TRBV28 and TRBJ2-1, with D possibly matching TRBD2 (6 bases). CDR1 MDHEN and CDR2 SYDVKM come from the germline V gene. V shed 5 bases and J shed 4 bases, with 18 bases lying between them. This CDR3 spans 16 amino acids.

This chain connects TRBV6-4 to TRBJ2-7; either TRBD1 or TRBD2 may fit D (5 bases each). CDR1 is MRHNA, CDR2 SNTAGT, per germline. The CDR3 length is 13 residues. V was trimmed by 5 bases and J by 5 bases, leaving 13 bases between them. The CDR3 DNA follows: TGTGCCAGCAGTCCCGGGGCTGGGAACGAGCAGTACTTC. Translated: CASSPGAGNEQYF.

This clone was seen just once. The chain has TRBV28 and TRBJ2-7; 11 bases align to TRBD2. V shed 3 bases and J 4 bases; nucleotides not matched to a gene: 11. This CDR3 is 17 amino acids long. The germline CDR1 and CDR2 sequences are MDHEN and SYDVKM. CDR3: CASSFLGAASGRYEQYF. Here the CDR3 DNA reads TGTGCCAGCAGTTTTTTAGGGGCGGCTAGCGGGAGGTACGAGCAGTACTTC.

The rearrangement links TRBV4-3 to TRBJ2-1, with D unresolved. Per germline, CDR1 LGHNA and CDR2 YSLEER. The CDR3 extends over 13 amino acids. V was clipped by 4 bases and J by 3 bases, with 7 bases between them. The chain's CDR3 is CASSPVHYNEQFF. Here the CDR3 DNA reads TGCGCCAGCAGCCCAGTCCACTACAATGAGCAGTTCTTC.

Comments on this clone: Other DNA variants within this sample encode the same CDR3. This sequence joins TRBV5-1 and TRBJ2-3; maybe TRBD1 (6 bases). The CDR3 has 16 residues. Germline lookup yields CDR1 SGHRS and CDR2 YFSETQ. V shed 0 bases and J shed 0 bases, with 11 bases lying between them. The CDR3 loop is CASSLGGLASTDTQYF. CDR3 nucleotide sequence: TGCGCCAGCAGCTTGGGGGGGCTTGCTAGCACAGATACGCAGTATTTT.

V gene TRBV19 combines with J gene TRBJ1-4; D remains unclear. Per the germline V gene, CDR1 is LNHDA and CDR2 is SQIVND (reference sequence). CDR3 length equals 13 residues. V was clipped by 5 bases and J by 8 bases, with 12 bases between them. The CDR3 DNA reads TGTGCCAGTAGTCAACTACGGGGAGAAAAACTGTTTTTT. This encodes CASSQLRGEKLFF.

The chain uses TRBV15 and TRBJ2-7; 8 nucleotides line up with TRBD2. CDR3 length: 15 amino acids. Germline V gives CDR1 LNHNV, CDR2 YYDKDF (reference sequence). V dropped 1 base and J dropped 5; count of bases not matched to a gene: 7. CDR3 in DNA: TGTGCCACCAGCAGAGGGCAGGTAGCGGGAAACGAGCAGTACTTC. Translation gives CATSRGQVAGNEQYF. The full variable domain, with the rest looked up from reference TRBV15 and TRBJ2-7, is DAMVIQNPRYQVTQFGKPVTLSCSQTLNHNVMYWYQQKSSQAPKLLFHYYDKDFNNEADTPDNFQSRRPNTSFCFLDIRSPGLGDTAMYLCATSRGQVAGNEQYFGPGTRLTVT.

This chain connects TRBV27 to TRBJ2-7; 8 bases match TRBD1. After removal of 5 bases from V and 0 bases from J, the junction contained 3 bases not matched to a gene. The CDR3 is 14 residues long. CDR1 and CDR2 from the germline V gene are MNHEY and SMNVEV (reference sequence). The CDR3 sequence: CASSRGQVSYEQYF. The DNA of the CDR3 is TGTGCCAGCAGTAGGGGACAGGTCTCCTACGAGCAGTACTTC.

In this sample, this clone turned up a few times. The sample has other DNA sequences that encode this CDR3 too. The chain employs TRBV5-1 and TRBJ2-6, with a possible D match to TRBD1 (5 bases). The CDR3 totals 15 residues. Germline V gene sequence: CDR1 SGHRS, CDR2 YFSETQ. V was trimmed by 0 bases and J by 1 base, leaving 5 bases between them. CDR3 sequence: CASSLAGSGANVLTF. The CDR3 DNA sequence: TGCGCCAGCAGCTTGGCAGGGTCTGGGGCCAACGTCCTGACTTTC.

The rearrangement links TRBV6-5 to TRBJ1-2; 7 bases are a match to TRBD1. This CDR3 contains 13 residues. With V trimmed by 4 bases and J by 4 bases, 3 bases remained unmatched. Germline lookup yields CDR1 MNHEY and CDR2 SVGAGI. CDR3 sequence: CASSSTGAYGYTF. As DNA, the CDR3 is TGTGCCAGCAGTTCAACAGGGGCCTATGGCTACACCTTC.

The chain joins TRBV9 to TRBJ2-7, with D possibly TRBD1 on 5 matching bases. Per the germline V gene, CDR1 is SGDLS and CDR2 is YYNGEE. This CDR3 has 14 amino acids. Trimming left V 0 bases short and J 7 bases short, with 14 bases between. CDR3 region: CASSVGAGSGEQYF. Here the CDR3 DNA reads TGTGCCAGCAGCGTAGGGGCAGGGTCTGGGGAGCAGTACTTC.

The chain has TRBV28 and TRBJ2-6; no definite D call. This CDR3 region has 16 residues. In germline, CDR1 is MDHEN, CDR2 SYDVKM. The V end lost 6 bases, the J end lost 1 base, and 13 bases lay between the germline ends. The DNA for the CDR3 is TGTGCCAGCAGCCCGGCCAAAGCATCTGGGGCCAACGTCCTGACTTTC. As protein: CASSPAKASGANVLTF.

This clone showed up just once. CDR3 loop: CASSSPRDEQYF. CDR3 in DNA: TGTGCCAGCAGCTCCCCCCGGGACGAGCAGTACTTC. The J gene is TRBJ2-7, the V gene TRBV13; D unresolved. The CDR3 loop spans 12 amino acids. The germline V gene encodes CDR1 PRHDT and CDR2 FYEKMQ (reference sequence). V was shortened by 4 bases and J by 5 bases, with 9 bases between the two germline ends.

The chain joins TRBV28 to TRBJ2-5; TRBD1 agrees at 9 bases. With 8 bases clipped from V and 1 base from J, the junction kept 5 bases outside the gene matches. The length of the CDR3 is 14 residues. Germline CDR1 MDHEN, CDR2 SYDVKM. CDR3 sequence reads: CASQTGGAQETQYF. In nucleotides, the CDR3 is TGTGCCAGCCAGACAGGGGGAGCCCAAGAGACCCAGTACTTC.

CDR3 residues: CAYSGRVTDTQYF. The DNA of the CDR3 is TGTGCCTATAGCGGGAGAGTCACAGATACGCAGTATTTT. The J gene is TRBJ2-3, the V gene TRBV10-3, with 9 bases identical to TRBD2. Per germline, CDR1 ENHRY and CDR2 SYGVKD. This CDR3 has 13 amino acids. Trimming at V came to 11 bases and at J to 2 bases, leaving 5 bases not matched to a gene.

This chain joins TRBV10-2 and TRBJ2-1, with D possibly being TRBD2 (6 bases). This CDR3 contains 14 residues. Germline V lookup: CDR1 WSHSY, CDR2 SAAADI. V was clipped by 6 bases and J by 3 bases, with 12 bases between them. CDR3 nucleotide sequence: TGCGCCAGCAGATGGGTGGGGGGCTACAATGAGCAGTTCTTC. It yields the protein CASRWVGGYNEQFF.

This rearrangement joins TRBV6-5 to TRBJ1-1, with TRBD1 matching 8 bases. Trimming took 0 bases from V and 7 from J; bases not matched to a gene: 1. CDR3 length: 13 residues. Germline V gene data show CDR1 as MNHEY and CDR2 as SVGAGI. The CDR3 here is CASSYSGTGEAFF. CDR3 sequence (DNA): TGTGCCAGCAGTTACTCAGGGACAGGTGAAGCTTTCTTT.

The chain joins TRBV5-1 to TRBJ2-7, with D possibly called TRBD1 or TRBD2 (5 bases each). Trimming stripped 4 bases from V and 2 bases from J, with 19 bases between. The CDR3 sequence is 16 residues long. Per germline, CDR1 SGHRS and CDR2 YFSETQ. The CDR3 DNA reads TGCGCCAGCAGCCCGAACCCCGGGACCAAAACCTACGAGCAGTACTTC. This sequence encodes CASSPNPGTKTYEQYF.

This chain links TRBV11-2 with TRBJ1-1, with D perhaps matching TRBD1 (5 bases). V lost 3 bases and J lost 4, with 12 bases in between. The CDR3 has 14 residues. The germline gives CDR1 SGHAT, CDR2 FQNNGV. The CDR3 reads CASSLGVGRTEAFF. The CDR3, as DNA: TGTGCCAGCAGCTTGGGGGTAGGTCGCACTGAAGCTTTCTTT.

The V gene is TRBV4-2, the J gene TRBJ2-5; D is unclear. The CDR3 is 14 residues long. Looked up from germline, CDR1 is LGHNA and CDR2 is YNFKEQ. The V and J ends lost 3 bases and 3 bases respectively, with 11 bases between them. The CDR3 nucleotides are TGTGCCAGCAGCCAGGCCGGGCAGGAAGAGACCCAGTACTTC. Residues: CASSQAGQEETQYF.

Note on this clone: This CDR3 is also generated by other DNA sequences in the sample. The V gene is TRBV29-1, the J gene TRBJ2-7; TRBD1 aligns across 9 bases. This CDR3 is 13 amino acids long. In germline, CDR1 is SQVTM, CDR2 ANQGSEA. After removal of 6 bases from V and 4 bases from J, the junction contained 7 bases not matched to a gene. The CDR3 sequence: CSVGGTGRYEQYF. In nucleotides, the CDR3 is TGCAGCGTCGGGGGGACAGGGAGATACGAGCAGTACTTC.

This sequence joins TRBV27 and TRBJ2-7, with TRBD2 matching over 8 bases. Germline values: CDR1 MNHEY, CDR2 SMNVEV (reference sequence). This CDR3 is 14 amino acids long. J lost 2 bases, V lost 8 bases, and 8 bases had no gene match. The chain's CDR3 is CASWPGGRPYEQYF. The CDR3 DNA is TGTGCCAGCTGGCCGGGAGGGAGGCCCTACGAGCAGTACTTC.

This clone was seen once. The chain is built from TRBV5-1 and TRBJ2-7; perhaps D is TRBD1 or TRBD2 (5 bases each). The V gene lost 4 bases and the J gene lost 0 bases, with 17 bases spanning the gap. CDR1 and CDR2 from the germline V gene are SGHRS and YFSETQ. This CDR3 comprises 16 residues. The chain's CDR3 is CASSRALGTLSYEQYF. In nucleotides, the CDR3 is TGCGCCAGCAGCCGGGCCCTGGGGACCCTCTCCTACGAGCAGTACTTC. Supplemented by reference TRBV5-1 and TRBJ2-7, the full variable domain reads KAGVTQTPRYLIKTRGQQVTLSCSPISGHRSVSWYQQTPGQGLQFLFEYFSETQRNKGNFPGRFSGRQFSNSRSEMNVSTLELGDSALYLCASSRALGTLSYEQYFGPGTRLTVT.

V gene TRBV19 combines with J gene TRBJ2-1, with 12 positions matching TRBD2. The CDR3 is 15 amino acids. V trimming: 2 bases; J trimming: 6 bases; junction bases outside the gene matches: 2. Germline V gene sequence: CDR1 LNHDA, CDR2 SQIVND (reference sequence). CDR3 nucleotides: TGTGCCAGTAGTATATCTAGCGGGAGGGCCAATGAGCAGTTCTTC. It codes for CASSISSGRANEQFF.

Of note for this clone: Other DNA sequences in this specimen translate into the identical CDR3. The chain uses TRBV28 and TRBJ2-7, with D possibly being TRBD2 (5 bases). Germline assignment: CDR1 MDHEN and CDR2 SYDVKM. Deletions cut 1 base from V and 5 bases from J, with 6 bases between. CDR3 length: 12 residues. The DNA of the CDR3 is TGTGCCAGCAGTTTATACGGGAACGAGCAGTACTTC. Protein sequence: CASSLYGNEQYF. The entire variable domain, with the rest obtained from reference TRBV28 and TRBJ2-7, is as follows: DVKVTQSSRYLVKRTGEKVFLECVQDMDHENMFWYRQDPGLGLRLIYFSYDVKMKEKGDIPEGYSVSREKKERFSLILESASTNQTSMYLCASSLYGNEQYFGPGTRLTVT.

The rearrangement uses TRBV5-4 and TRBJ2-1, with D perhaps given as TRBD1 or TRBD2 (7 bases each). The germline gives CDR1 SGHNT, CDR2 YYREEE (reference sequence). V lost 4 bases and J 1 base, leaving 15 bases between the germline ends. The CDR3 consists of 16 residues. CDR3: CASSHNQGGSYNEQFF. In nucleotides, the CDR3 is TGTGCCAGCAGCCATAACCAGGGGGGGTCCTACAATGAGCAGTTCTTC.